The entry below gives a single T cell receptor beta chain sequence along with its context. With a J-beta primer mix and a sample-barcoded 5' primer, a second PCR ran about 7 to 12 cycles. Researchers report that each sample yielded at least 2.5 million CDR3-containing paired-end reads. TCRdb passed the 5' RACE reads through MiXCR, listing each CDR3 protein once. The table has hundreds of thousands of distinct CDR3 sequences, more than 55% seen once. The CDR3 covers 16 residues. Trimming shortened V by 3 bases and J by 6 bases, and 20 bases separated the two germline ends. From germline, CDR1 is MDHEN and CDR2 SYDVKM. The data stem from a study of blood T cells in healthy people across ages.

The sample taken for sequencing was blood. The chain uses TRBV28 and TRBJ1-1; D unclear. The receptor's source is a man aged 40-50 years in good health. CDR3 in amino acids: CASSFPVREKVAEAFF. The CDR3, as DNA: TGTGCCAGCAGTTTTCCGGTGAGGGAGAAGGTCGCTGAAGCTTTCTTT.